In its sample, the clone carrying this T cell receptor beta chain was seen many times. Its cognate antigen is unknown. The CDR3 extends 3 residues past the end of the read, so its final part is completed from the germline J gene. The source of the sample is a study of T cell clonality in common variable immunodeficiency. Findings of the study overall: CVID subjects had higher TCRbeta clonality than healthy controls, most marked in about a third. Fewer TCRbeta clones were shared among CVID subjects than controls.

The germline gives CDR1 LGHDT, CDR2 YNNKEL (reference sequence). The CDR3 runs 15 residues. Trimming shortened V by 0 bases and J by 5 bases, and 13 bases separated the two germline ends. Sequencing input was equivalent genomic DNA from CVID and controls. The data were produced by immunoSEQ multiplex PCR, yet TCRdb's version contains in-frame clones alone and is incomplete. The table lists some 40,000 clones, with no singletons. Caucasian heritage predominated among both patients and controls. This chain joins TRBV3-1 (or the pseudogene TRBV3-2) and TRBJ2-5, with no clear D. Sequenced sample: peripheral blood mononuclear cells. The sequence derives from a person aged 18-70 years in good health. The CDR3 sequence: CASSQDITEVETQYF. Incomplete CDR3 DNA: TGTGCCAGCAGCCAAGATATAACCGAGGTGGAGACC.